Following are 9 T cell receptor beta chains from one sample sequenced in a study of CD8 T cells in ankylosing spondylitis. TCRdb reprocessed the 5' RACE reads with MiXCR, giving one entry per CDR3 protein. The sample has around 28,000 distinct CDR3 sequences, under 40% seen once; the top ten hold less than 55%. The sequencing sample was made of synovial fluid, either unsorted or a sorted T cell fraction (not recorded which). The receptors were sampled from a male donor with ankylosing spondylitis.

The chain combines TRBV4-2 with TRBJ2-7, with D uncertain. The CDR3 runs 12 residues. The germline V gene encodes CDR1 LGHNA and CDR2 YNFKEQ. Trimming stripped 1 base from V and 5 bases from J, with 6 bases between. The CDR3 DNA reads TGTGCCAGCAGCCAAGGGGCGAACGAGCAGTACTTC. Protein product: CASSQGANEQYF.

The chain links TRBV14 to TRBJ2-7; D is ambiguous. Per germline, CDR1 SGHDN and CDR2 FVKESK. The length of the CDR3 is 13 residues. Trimming stripped 0 bases from V and 4 bases from J, with 7 bases between. The CDR3 region has the DNA TGTGCCAGCAGCCAAGATTGGGGATACGAGCAGTACTTC. This translates into CASSQDWGYEQYF.

This CDR3 reads CASASMGETQPQHF. The CDR3, as DNA: TGTGCCAGCGCCTCGATGGGGGAAACTCAGCCCCAGCATTTT. This rearrangement joins TRBV6-2 or TRBV6-3 to TRBJ1-5; possible D gene TRBD1, 5 bases. The germline V and J ends were trimmed by 8 bases and 6 bases, with 17 bases remaining between them. Germline loops: CDR1 MNHEY, CDR2 SVGEGT. The CDR3 consists of 14 residues.

This clonotype has only a few counts. The chain joins TRBV3-1 to TRBJ2-2, with D maybe TRBD2 (6 bases). The CDR3 runs 16 residues. Germline CDR1 reads LGHDT; CDR2 reads YNNKEL (reference sequence). The V gene lost 4 bases and the J gene lost 5 bases, with 17 bases spanning the gap. CDR3 nucleotides: TGTGCCAGCAGCCCCGGGGGAGCTCGAACGACCGGGGAGCTGTTTTTT. Translation: CASSPGGARTTGELFF. Full variable domain (remainder filled in from reference TRBV3-1 and TRBJ2-2): DTAVSQTPKYLVTQMGNDKSIKCEQNLGHDTMYWYKQDSKKFLKIMFSYNNKELIINETVPNRFSPKSPDKAHLNLHINSLELGDSAVYFCASSPGGARTTGELFFGEGSRLTVL.

This clonotype appeared a few times. This rearrangement joins TRBV11-3 to TRBJ2-7; the D gene is possibly TRBD1 (6 bases). CDR1 is SGHNT and CDR2 is YENEEA in the germline V gene. Trimming pared 2 bases from V and 1 base from J, leaving 9 bases between. The CDR3 has 14 amino acids. Here the CDR3 DNA reads TGTGCCAGCAGCTTACGGGACATTTCCTACGAGCAGTACGTC. Its protein is CASSLRDISYEQYV.

This chain joins TRBV7-2 and TRBJ1-6; D is perhaps TRBD1 (5 bases). Germline assignment: CDR1 SGHTA and CDR2 FQGNSA. The V end lost 4 bases, the J end lost 0 bases, and 13 bases lay between the germline ends. CDR3 size: 17 residues. The CDR3 loop is CASSSVYQGSYNSPLHF. The CDR3 region has the DNA TGTGCCAGCAGCTCCGTATATCAGGGCTCCTATAATTCACCCCTCCACTTT.

Regarding this clonotype: The germline gene is not matched at one end of the junction; a read error may be the cause. The V call is TRBV6-2 or TRBV6-3, the J call TRBJ2-1; 10 bases map to TRBD2. Germline loops: CDR1 MNHEY, CDR2 SVGEGT. The CDR3 length is 17 residues. CDR3 in amino acids: CASSLRVAGGEYNEHFF. CDR3 bases: TGTGCCAGCAGTTTACGGGTAGCGGGAGGAGAGTACAATGAGCATTTCTTC.

This clonotype has more than one count but fewer than ten. The rearrangement links TRBV20-1 to TRBJ1-3; D call uncertain. Deletions cut 6 bases from V and 4 bases from J, with 7 bases between. CDR1 and CDR2 (germline): DFQATT, SNEGSKA (reference sequence). The CDR3 has 11 amino acids. The CDR3 sequence is CSATPGNTIYF. DNA of the CDR3: TGCAGTGCCACCCCGGGAAACACCATATATTTT.

This clonotype showed up just a few times. The rearrangement links TRBV7-6 to TRBJ1-1; 8 bases agree with TRBD1. V trimming: 5 bases; J trimming: 2 bases; junction bases outside the gene matches: 7. The CDR3 contains 15 residues. In germline, CDR1 is SGHVS, CDR2 FNYEAQ. The CDR3, as DNA: TGTGCCAGCAGCCACGGACAGGGCCGAAACACTGAAGCTTTCTTT. Its translation: CASSHGQGRNTEAFF. Full variable domain (remainder filled in from reference TRBV7-6 and TRBJ1-1): GAGVSQSPRYKVTKRGQDVALRCDPISGHVSLYWYRQALGQGPEFLTYFNYEAQQDKSGLPNDRFSAERPEGSISTLTIQRTEQRDSAMYRCASSHGQGRNTEAFFGQGTRLTVV.